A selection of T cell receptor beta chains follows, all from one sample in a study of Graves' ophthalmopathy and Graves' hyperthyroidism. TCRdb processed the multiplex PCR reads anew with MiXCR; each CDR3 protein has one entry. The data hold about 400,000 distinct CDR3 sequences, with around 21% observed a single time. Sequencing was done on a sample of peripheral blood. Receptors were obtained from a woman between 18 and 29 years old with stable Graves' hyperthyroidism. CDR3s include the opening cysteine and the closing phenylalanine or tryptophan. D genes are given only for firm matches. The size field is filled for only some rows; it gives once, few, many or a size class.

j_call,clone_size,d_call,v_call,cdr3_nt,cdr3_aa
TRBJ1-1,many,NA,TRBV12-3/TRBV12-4,TGTGCCAGCACCCTGCGGTTCACTGAAGCTTTCTTT,CASTLRFTEAFF
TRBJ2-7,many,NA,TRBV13,TGTGCCAGCAGCCTCGGGAGTCCCCGCTCCTACGAGCAGTACTTC,CASSLGSPRSYEQYF
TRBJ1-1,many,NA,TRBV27,TGTGCCAGCAGTGTAGATTACCCCGGACAACTGAACACTGAAGCTTTCTTT,CASSVDYPGQLNTEAFF
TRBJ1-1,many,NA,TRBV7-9,TGTGCCAGCAGTTTAGCGGGGGGGCGCGTCACTGAAGCTTTCTTT,CASSLAGGRVTEAFF
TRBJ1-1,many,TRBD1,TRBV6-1,TGTGCCAGCCTTCAGGGGGTGAGGAGCACTGAAGCTTTCTTT,CASLQGVRSTEAFF
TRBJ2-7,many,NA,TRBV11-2,TGTGCCAGCAGCTTACCCTTGACAGGGCGAGCGGGCTACGAGCAGTACTTC,CASSLPLTGRAGYEQYF
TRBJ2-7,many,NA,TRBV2,TGTGCCAGCATAGCCATCAGCGAGCAGTACTTC,CASIAISEQYF
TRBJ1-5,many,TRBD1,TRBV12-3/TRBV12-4,TGTGCCACCGCTCCTTCGACAGGGAGGGGTCAGCCCCAGCATTTT,CATAPSTGRGQPQHF
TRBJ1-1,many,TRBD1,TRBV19,TGTGCCAGTATCCCCGGGACAGGGGTCCCTGAAGCTTTCTTT,CASIPGTGVPEAFF
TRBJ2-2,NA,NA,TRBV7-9,TGTGCCAGCACCCCATGGCCCGGGGAGCTGTTTTTT,CASTPWPGELFF
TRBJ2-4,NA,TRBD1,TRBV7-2,TGTGCCAGCAGCTCTCCGAGGACAGGGGAAGCCAAAAACATTCAGTACTTC,CASSSPRTGEAKNIQYF
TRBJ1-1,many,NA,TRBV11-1,TGTGCCAGCAGCTTAAAGCCAGGGATAAGGTGGGACACTGAAGCTTTCTTT,CASSLKPGIRWDTEAFF
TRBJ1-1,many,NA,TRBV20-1,TGCAGTGCTAGTAAGAGGGGGTACGATGAAGCTTTCTTT,CSASKRGYDEAFF
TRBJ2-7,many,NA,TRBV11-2,TGTGCCAGCAGCTCCCGGACAGTTAGCTCCTACGAGCAGTACTTC,CASSSRTVSSYEQYF
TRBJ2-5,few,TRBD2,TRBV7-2,TGTGCCAGCAGCGGCGGGGGAACCCAGTACTTC,CASSGGGTQYF
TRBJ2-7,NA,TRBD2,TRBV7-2,TGTGCCAGCAGCTTAGCCCCCGGGACTAGCGGGATTCCCGCCTACGAGCAGTACTTC,CASSLAPGTSGIPAYEQYF
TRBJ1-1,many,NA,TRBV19,TGTGCCAGTAGTATCGGGGCAGGGCGTGTGGCTGAAGCTTTCTTT,CASSIGAGRVAEAFF
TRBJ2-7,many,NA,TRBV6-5,TGTGCCAACCTGGGTTCTGGAACCTACGAGCAGTACTTC,CANLGSGTYEQYF
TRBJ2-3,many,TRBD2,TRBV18,TGTGCCAGCTCGGCGACTAGCCGAAGCACAGATACGCAGTATTTT,CASSATSRSTDTQYF
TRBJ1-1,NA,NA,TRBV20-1,TGCAGTGCTAGAGACCGGCGTGGAGGCACTGAAGCTTTCTTT,CSARDRRGGTEAFF
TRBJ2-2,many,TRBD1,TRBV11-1,TGTGCCAGCAGCCCCTCCCCGGGACAGGGGCTTCCGGGGGAGCTGTTTTTT,CASSPSPGQGLPGELFF
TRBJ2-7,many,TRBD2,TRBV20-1,TGCAGTGCTAGAGCCCGACCGGGACTAGCAGAAGGCGAGCAGTACTTC,CSARARPGLAEGEQYF
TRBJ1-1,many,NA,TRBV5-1,TGCGCCAGCAGCTCATACAGGACGAACACTGAAGCTTTCTTT,CASSSYRTNTEAFF
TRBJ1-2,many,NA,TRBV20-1,TGCAGTGCCCCTACGACAGTGTTCTATGGCTACACCTTC,CSAPTTVFYGYTF
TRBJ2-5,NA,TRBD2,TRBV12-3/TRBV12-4,TGTGCCAGCAGTCAGACTAGCGGGAGGGCAGAGACCCAGTACTTC,CASSQTSGRAETQYF
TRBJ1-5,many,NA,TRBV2,TGTGCCAGCAGTAGGGGGAACGGCAATCAGCCCCAGCATTTT,CASSRGNGNQPQHF
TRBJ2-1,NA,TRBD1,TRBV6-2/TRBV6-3,TGTGCCAGCAACCCTCCGGGACAGGGTATAAATGAGCAGTTCTTC,CASNPPGQGINEQFF
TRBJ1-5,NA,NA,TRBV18,TGTGCCAGCTCAGCCTCGGGTCAGCCCCAGCATTTT,CASSASGQPQHF
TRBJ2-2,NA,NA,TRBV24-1,TGTGCCACCAGTGATTTGTCTGGGCCCACCGGGGAGCTGTTTTTT,CATSDLSGPTGELFF
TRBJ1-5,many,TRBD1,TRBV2,TGTGCCAGCAGTGAAGCCCTACAGGGGGCCGGTAAGCCCCAGCATTTT,CASSEALQGAGKPQHF
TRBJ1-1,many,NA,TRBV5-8,TGTGCCAGCAGCTTGGAACGCGGGGGGACTGAAGCTTTCTTT,CASSLERGGTEAFF
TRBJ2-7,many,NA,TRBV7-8,TGTGCCAGCAGCTTAGCCGAGCAGTACTTC,CASSLAEQYF
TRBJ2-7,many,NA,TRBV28,TGTGCCAGCAGAGTACGGACAAGCCGGGACTCCCTAAGGGGCGAGCAGTACTTC,CASRVRTSRDSLRGEQYF
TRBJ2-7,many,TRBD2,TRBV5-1,TGCGCCAGCAGAAGAGAACTAGCGCCATACGAGCAGTACTTC,CASRRELAPYEQYF
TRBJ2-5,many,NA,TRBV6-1,TGTGCCAGCAGTCCCCGACCCCCAGAAGGGCAAGAGACCCAGTACTTC,CASSPRPPEGQETQYF
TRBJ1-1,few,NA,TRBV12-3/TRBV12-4,TGTGCCAGCGGTAAGGGGTTGAACACTGAAGCTTTCTTT,CASGKGLNTEAFF